The next 27 T cell receptor beta chains were all read from a single sample in a study of cytomegalovirus exposure and HLA in healthy donors. The PCR used 60 Vbeta and 13 Jbeta primers. Sequencing was performed with immunoSEQ multiplex PCR; in TCRdb, only in-frame clones are kept and a portion is missing. The repertoire table contains tens of thousands of clones. Sequencing was carried out using PBMCs. The receptors come from a middle-aged man in good health and CMV-seronegative.

This CDR3 reads CALQQGAYEQYF. The CDR3 coding sequence is TGTGCCCTACAGCAGGGGGCCTACGAGCAGTACTTC. The genes are TRBV30 and TRBJ2-7, with TRBD1 matching 7 bases. Germline values: CDR1 GTSNPN, CDR2 SVGIG (reference sequence). Trimming took 8 bases from V and 2 from J; bases not matched to a gene: 6. There are 12 residues in the CDR3.

The genes are TRBV5-6 and TRBJ2-7; the match to TRBD2 covers 14 bases. The CDR3 runs to 14 residues. The germline V gene has CDR1 SGHDT and CDR2 YYEEEE. V lost 4 bases, J lost 7 bases, and 4 bases stayed unmatched. In DNA, the CDR3 is TGTGCCAGCAGCACCGGACTAGCGGGGGGTGAGCAGTACTTC. As protein: CASSTGLAGGEQYF.

This chain joins TRBV2 and TRBJ1-1, with 9 nucleotides matching TRBD1. V gave up 4 bases and J gave up 7 bases; unmatched junction bases: 7. The CDR3 contains 14 residues. CDR1 SNHLY and CDR2 FYNNEI come from the germline V gene. In DNA form, the CDR3 reads TGTGCCAGCAGTGTTACAGGGGGCAAGATTGAAGCTTTCTTT. It encodes CASSVTGGKIEAFF.

This rearrangement joins TRBV2 to TRBJ2-7, with 7 positions matching TRBD1. V was pared by 7 bases and J by 7 bases, with 13 bases of the junction left unmatched. The V gene's germline CDR1 is SNHLY and CDR2 FYNNEI. The CDR3 consists of 14 residues. DNA of the CDR3: TGTGCCAGCATCTGGGCCCGGGACAGCACTGAGCAGTACTTC. This gives the protein CASIWARDSTEQYF. Using reference TRBV2 and TRBJ2-7 for the parts outside the CDR3, the full variable domain is EPEVTQTPSHQVTQMGQEVILRCVPISNHLYFYWYRQILGQKVEFLVSFYNNEISEKSEIFDDQFSVERPDGSNFTLKIRSTKLEDSAMYFCASIWARDSTEQYFGPGTRLTVT.

The gene calls are TRBV18 and TRBJ2-5, with TRBD1 matching 7 bases. CDR1 and CDR2 from the germline V gene are KGHSH and LQKENI. V shed 2 bases, J shed 7 bases, and the junction held 10 bases outside the gene matches. This CDR3 has 15 residues. DNA for the CDR3: TGTGCCAGCTCACCATCCGGACAGGCTACCTGGACCCAGTACTTC. Translating it yields CASSPSGQATWTQYF.

This chain uses TRBV30 with TRBJ1-6; 7 nucleotides match TRBD1. Trimming cost V 0 bases and J 10 bases; bases outside gene matches: 9. The germline V gene has CDR1 GTSNPN and CDR2 SVGIG (reference sequence). This CDR3 contains 15 residues. As DNA, the CDR3 is TGTGCCTGGAGTGTAGCGAGACAGGGAGGATCACCCCTCCACTTT. Protein product: CAWSVARQGGSPLHF.

CDR3 amino acids: CASHKGAPGHQETQYF. CDR3 nucleotide sequence: TGTGCCAGCCACAAAGGGGCCCCCGGGCACCAAGAGACCCAGTACTTC. J is TRBJ2-5 and V is TRBV9; a possible D gene is TRBD1 (5 bases). The CDR3 sequence is 16 residues long. The V end was cut by 7 bases, the J end by 0 bases, with 19 bases between. From germline, CDR1 is SGDLS and CDR2 YYNGEE.

The V call is TRBV29-1, the J call TRBJ2-1; maybe TRBD1 (6 bases). V dropped 1 base and J dropped 1 base, with 8 bases sitting between them. Germline CDR1 and CDR2: SQVTM and ANQGSEA. This CDR3 has 14 residues. The CDR3: CSVEGTDSYNEQFF. The CDR3 region has the DNA TGCAGCGTTGAAGGGACAGATTCCTACAATGAGCAGTTCTTC.

The J gene is TRBJ1-1, the V gene TRBV19, with D perhaps matching TRBD1 (5 bases). From germline, CDR1 is LNHDA and CDR2 SQIVND (reference sequence). Trimming stripped 4 bases from V and 0 bases from J, with 6 bases between. This CDR3 has 13 amino acids. The CDR3 reads CASSTTVNTEAFF. For the CDR3, the DNA is TGTGCCAGTAGTACGACAGTGAACACTGAAGCTTTCTTT.

The chain has TRBV9 and TRBJ2-3; TRBD2 matches at 8 bases. The germline gives CDR1 SGDLS, CDR2 YYNGEE. There are 15 residues in the CDR3. After removal of 4 bases from V and 3 bases from J, the junction contained 7 bases not matched to a gene. CDR3 residues: CASSYTAGETDTQYF. The CDR3 nucleotides read TGTGCCAGCAGCTACACAGCGGGGGAAACAGATACGCAGTATTTT.

J is TRBJ1-2 and V is TRBV2, with D possibly TRBD1 on 5 matching bases. The length of the CDR3 is 14 residues. Germline V gene lookup returns CDR1 SNHLY and CDR2 FYNNEI. The V end was cut by 0 bases, the J end by 6 bases, with 11 bases between. The CDR3 sequence: CASSEAGWGDGYTF. DNA of the CDR3: TGTGCCAGCAGTGAAGCAGGGTGGGGCGATGGCTACACCTTC.

V is TRBV4-1 and J is TRBJ2-1; 7 bases agree with TRBD2. V lost 0 bases and J lost 4; bases outside the gene matches: 21. The CDR3 covers 21 residues. Germline assignment: CDR1 MGHRA and CDR2 YSYEKL. The CDR3 DNA follows: TGCGCCAGCAGCCAAGAGTCTCTCGGTCGGGCTAGCGGATTAATGTACAATGAGCAGTTCTTC. It is translated as CASSQESLGRASGLMYNEQFF.

The V and J genes are TRBV30 and TRBJ1-1; D not certain. The length of the CDR3 is 13 residues. Trimming took off 5 bases at V and 2 bases at J, with 12 bases between the two ends. Germline CDR1 and CDR2: GTSNPN and SVGIG (reference sequence). The CDR3 DNA reads TGTGCCTGGGCCCTTGGGCAAAACACTGAAGCTTTCTTT. This translates into CAWALGQNTEAFF.

This chain connects TRBV5-1 to TRBJ2-4; D might be TRBD2 (6 bases). Trimming left V 1 base short and J 3 bases short, with 14 bases between. Per germline, CDR1 SGHRS and CDR2 YFSETQ. There are 16 residues in the CDR3. For the CDR3, the DNA is TGCGCCAGCAGCTTGTCTAACGGGGGAGGCAAAAACATTCAGTACTTC. It yields the protein CASSLSNGGGKNIQYF.

Regarding this clone: Germline and junction disagree at one end, which may indicate a read error. V gene TRBV5-1 combines with J gene TRBJ1-5; a possible D gene is TRBD1 (5 bases). This CDR3 has 15 residues. Germline V gene sequence: CDR1 SGHRS, CDR2 YFSETQ. The CDR3 here is CASSLAGDSNQHQHF. Written as DNA, the CDR3 is TGCGCCAGCAGCTTGGCGGGGGATAGCAATCAGCACCAGCATTTT. Supplemented by reference TRBV5-1 and TRBJ1-5, the full variable domain reads KAGVTQTPRYLIKTRGQQVTLSCSPISGHRSVSWYQQTPGQGLQFLFEYFSETQRNKGNFPGRFSGRQFSNSRSEMNVSTLELGDSALYLCASSLAGDSNQHQHFGDGTRLSIL.

The chain recombines TRBV2 with TRBJ1-5; D is perhaps TRBD1 (5 bases). This CDR3 spans 15 amino acids. Germline CDR1 SNHLY, CDR2 FYNNEI. Trimming shortened V by 6 bases and J by 0 bases, and 12 bases separated the two germline ends. DNA of the CDR3: TGTGCCAGCAGGGATGGGGCATATAGCAATCAGCCCCAGCATTTT. Amino acids: CASRDGAYSNQPQHF. The variable domain in full, with the rest retrieved from reference TRBV2 and TRBJ1-5, is EPEVTQTPSHQVTQMGQEVILRCVPISNHLYFYWYRQILGQKVEFLVSFYNNEISEKSEIFDDQFSVERPDGSNFTLKIRSTKLEDSAMYFCASRDGAYSNQPQHFGDGTRLSIL.

Written as DNA, the CDR3 is TGCAGCGTTGGGCCATCCATGAACACTGAAGCTTTCTTT. It yields the protein CSVGPSMNTEAFF. The rearrangement links TRBV29-1 to TRBJ1-1; no firm D call. Trimming pared 4 bases from V and 0 bases from J, leaving 9 bases between. From germline, CDR1 is SQVTM and CDR2 ANQGSEA. The CDR3 totals 13 residues.

The chain carries TRBV9 and TRBJ2-7, with 7 bases matching TRBD1. This CDR3 spans 14 amino acids. Germline CDR1 SGDLS, CDR2 YYNGEE. V was pared by 0 bases and J by 5 bases, with 5 bases of the junction left unmatched. The CDR3 sequence is CASSVADRDHEQYF. CDR3 in DNA: TGTGCCAGCAGCGTAGCTGACAGGGACCACGAGCAGTACTTC.

The genes are TRBV5-6 and TRBJ2-5, with D perhaps TRBD1 (6 bases). Germline assignment: CDR1 SGHDT and CDR2 YYEEEE. V lost 4 bases and J 5 bases, leaving 18 bases between the germline ends. CDR3 length equals 15 residues. CDR3 sequence reads: CASSQKTGLQETQYF. CDR3 in DNA: TGTGCCAGCAGCCAAAAAACAGGGCTTCAGGAGACCCAGTACTTC.

The V call is TRBV19, the J call TRBJ2-4; TRBD2 agrees at 10 bases. The CDR3 is made up of 19 amino acids. CDR1 and CDR2 (germline): LNHDA, SQIVND (reference sequence). With 0 bases clipped from V and 0 bases from J, the junction kept 8 bases outside the gene matches. CDR3 residues: CASSIDGTSAFLAKNIQYF. CDR3 DNA sequence: TGTGCCAGTAGTATAGATGGGACTAGCGCTTTCCTAGCCAAAAACATTCAGTACTTC.

The chain carries TRBV7-3 and TRBJ2-3; the match to TRBD2 covers 10 bases. The junction had 5 bases not matched to a gene; V was cut back by 5 bases and J by 3 bases. Germline-derived CDR1 and CDR2 are SGHTA and FQGTGA. This CDR3 comprises 15 residues. DNA for the CDR3: TGTGCCAGCAGCCAAGCGGGGGGGATGACAGATACGCAGTATTTT. This codes for CASSQAGGMTDTQYF.

The V call is TRBV7-6, the J call TRBJ2-2; no clear D gene. Trimming cost V 3 bases and J 7 bases, with 12 bases left between them. Germline CDR1 is SGHVS and CDR2 is FNYEAQ. The CDR3 has 14 amino acids. The CDR3 nucleotides are TGTGCCAGCAGCTTGTTAGTAACCGGCGGGGAGCTGTTTTTT. This sequence encodes CASSLLVTGGELFF.

J is TRBJ1-3 and V is TRBV18, with a tentative D call TRBD1 (5 bases). Per the germline V gene, CDR1 is KGHSH and CDR2 is LQKENI. CDR3 length: 17 amino acids. V lost 0 bases and J lost 3, with 15 bases in between. The CDR3, as DNA: TGTGCCAGCTCACCACCGATCAGGGTGGGGAATGGAAACACCATATATTTT. Protein: CASSPPIRVGNGNTIYF.

J is TRBJ2-1 and V is TRBV7-6; D might be TRBD1 (5 bases). Trimming cost V 0 bases and J 6 bases, with 12 bases left between them. The CDR3 consists of 15 residues. Germline CDR1 and CDR2: SGHVS and FNYEAQ. The CDR3 sequence is CASSLAGDFSNEQFF. CDR3 bases: TGTGCCAGCAGCTTAGCAGGGGATTTTTCCAATGAGCAGTTCTTC.

The genes are TRBV19 and TRBJ2-2; possibly TRBD1 for D (6 bases). CDR1 LNHDA and CDR2 SQIVND come from the germline V gene (reference sequence). Trimming stripped 8 bases from V and 1 base from J, with 14 bases between. The CDR3 is 15 residues long. The CDR3, as DNA: TGTGCCAGTTCAGCCGGGACACGGAACACCGGGGAGCTGTTTTTT. The encoded protein is CASSAGTRNTGELFF.

The rearrangement uses TRBV4-1 and TRBJ2-3; D is possibly TRBD2 (5 bases). The ends were cut back, 1 base at V and 5 bases at J, with 13 bases in the middle. CDR3 size: 15 residues. Germline assignment: CDR1 MGHRA and CDR2 YSYEKL. This chain's CDR3 is CASSQVGLAIDTQYF. The CDR3 DNA reads TGCGCCAGCAGCCAAGTTGGGCTAGCCATAGATACGCAGTATTTT.

The chain combines TRBV6-5 with TRBJ2-5, with D possibly matching TRBD2 (6 bases). The V end was cut by 7 bases, the J end by 5 bases, with 20 bases between. There are 15 residues in the CDR3. Germline CDR1 MNHEY, CDR2 SVGAGI. Here the CDR3 reads CASTPGVRRGETQYF. The CDR3, as DNA: TGTGCCAGCACCCCCGGGGTCAGGCGGGGTGAGACCCAGTACTTC.